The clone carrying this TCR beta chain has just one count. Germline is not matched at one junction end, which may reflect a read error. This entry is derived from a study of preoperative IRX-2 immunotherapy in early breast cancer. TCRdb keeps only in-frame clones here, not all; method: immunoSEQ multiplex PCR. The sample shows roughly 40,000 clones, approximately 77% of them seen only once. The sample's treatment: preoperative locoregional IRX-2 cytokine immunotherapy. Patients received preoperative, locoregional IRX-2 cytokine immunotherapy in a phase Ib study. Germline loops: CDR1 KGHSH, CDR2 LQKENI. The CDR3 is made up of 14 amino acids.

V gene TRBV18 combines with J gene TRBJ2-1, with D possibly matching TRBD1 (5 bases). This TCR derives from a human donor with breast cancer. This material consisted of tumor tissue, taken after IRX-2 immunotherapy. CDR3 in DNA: TGTGCCAGCTTACCATTGCCAGGGATGAGTGAGCAGTTCTTC. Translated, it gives CASLPLPGMSEQFF.